These 9 T cell receptor beta chains share one sample of origin, sequenced in a study of shared clonotypes between healthy human individuals (dated by TCRdb to between 2020 and 2021). The library was generated by the immunoSEQ multiplex PCR assay. Sourced from immuneACCESS, this table was stored by TCRdb with only in-frame sequences that have V and J called. A share of the clones is absent; for the studies checked, an unresolved V gene accounts for under half, and the remainder has no known explanation. The sample table lists about a million clones, roughly 80% of them with a count of one. The ten largest clones represent approximately 1.5% of the sample. Sample: memory CD4+ T cells sorted from blood. The sample's cell subset or site, from its label and the paper: CD45RA-negative fraction. The receptors originated from a man in his late teens or twenties in good health.

The CDR3, as DNA: TGTGCCAGCAGGACTTCCCGACAGGGGAGGAATGCCAACGTCCTGACTTTC. Amino acid sequence: CASRTSRQGRNANVLTF. This chain joins TRBV11-2 and TRBJ2-6; 8 bases map to TRBD1. The CDR3 runs 17 residues. J gave up 7 bases and V 6 bases, and 14 bases lay outside the gene matches. Germline V gene lookup returns CDR1 SGHAT and CDR2 FQNNGV.

The sample holds one count of this clone. V and J are TRBV5-1 and TRBJ2-1, with 9 bases fitting TRBD2. This CDR3 is 15 amino acids long. V lost 4 bases and J lost 4; bases outside the gene matches: 6. From germline, CDR1 is SGHRS and CDR2 YFSETQ. CDR3 DNA: TGCGCCAGCAGCACAAGCGGGGGGCCGTACAATGAGCAGTTCTTC. This translates into CASSTSGGPYNEQFF.

This clone showed up just once. This chain joins TRBV10-3 and TRBJ2-3, with D perhaps matching TRBD2 (6 bases). The germline V gene encodes CDR1 ENHRY and CDR2 SYGVKD. Trimming removed 5 bases from V and 0 bases from J, with 9 bases in between. CDR3 length: 14 amino acids. The CDR3 spells CAISSGTSTDTQYF. DNA for the CDR3: TGTGCCATCAGTTCCGGGACTAGCACAGATACGCAGTATTTT.

The count of this clone is one. The chain employs TRBV5-4 and TRBJ1-2, with TRBD1 as a possible D gene (5 bases). V lost 3 bases, J lost 4 bases, and 10 bases lay in between. Germline CDR1 and CDR2: SGHNT and YYREEE (reference sequence). There are 13 residues in the CDR3. CDR3 residues: CASSSGAIYGYTF. The CDR3 bases are TGTGCCAGCAGCTCTGGGGCTATCTATGGCTACACCTTC.

This clone was counted a single time. The chain combines TRBV10-3 with TRBJ1-1, with D hard to call. Germline V gene data show CDR1 as ENHRY and CDR2 as SYGVKD. The CDR3 runs 13 residues. Trimming removed 10 bases from V and 1 base from J, with 13 bases in between. The CDR3 coding sequence is TGTGCCACGGAGGGCAGCGGGAACACTGAAGCTTTCTTT. It yields the protein CATEGSGNTEAFF.

The chain links TRBV9 to TRBJ1-6; D possibly corresponds to TRBD1 (6 bases). V lost 4 bases, J lost 6 bases, and 11 bases lay in between. CDR3 length: 14 residues. The germline V gene has CDR1 SGDLS and CDR2 YYNGEE. In DNA form, the CDR3 reads TGTGCCAGCAGCCCCGGACAGATTAATTCACCCCTCCACTTT. Encoded protein: CASSPGQINSPLHF.

The chain links TRBV5-4 to TRBJ2-5; tentatively, D is TRBD1 (5 bases). The DNA end favors TRBJ2-7, so the J call may be wrong. CDR3 size: 16 residues. Germline values: CDR1 SGHNT, CDR2 YYREEE (reference sequence). The CDR3 coding sequence is TGTGCCAGCAGCTCACTTAGACAGACTTCCTCCTACGAGCAGTACTTC. It encodes CASSSLRQTSSYEQYF.

CDR3 protein: CASSPGTVANYGYTF. In nucleotides, the CDR3 is TGTGCCAGCAGTCCCGGGACGGTCGCTAACTATGGCTACACCTTC. The chain links TRBV6-6 to TRBJ1-2; the D gene is possibly TRBD1 (5 bases). The CDR3 covers 15 residues. V was cut by 5 bases and J by 0 bases, with 13 bases left in between. Germline V gene data show CDR1 as MNHNY and CDR2 as SVGAGI (reference sequence).

The chain couples TRBV15 to TRBJ2-2; 7 bases map to TRBD2. J gave up 6 bases and V 1 base, and 2 bases lay outside the gene matches. The CDR3 covers 14 residues. Per germline, CDR1 LNHNV and CDR2 YYDKDF (reference sequence). This chain's CDR3 is CATSRVRGAGELFF. The DNA for the CDR3 is TGTGCCACCAGCAGAGTTCGGGGGGCCGGGGAGCTGTTTTTT.